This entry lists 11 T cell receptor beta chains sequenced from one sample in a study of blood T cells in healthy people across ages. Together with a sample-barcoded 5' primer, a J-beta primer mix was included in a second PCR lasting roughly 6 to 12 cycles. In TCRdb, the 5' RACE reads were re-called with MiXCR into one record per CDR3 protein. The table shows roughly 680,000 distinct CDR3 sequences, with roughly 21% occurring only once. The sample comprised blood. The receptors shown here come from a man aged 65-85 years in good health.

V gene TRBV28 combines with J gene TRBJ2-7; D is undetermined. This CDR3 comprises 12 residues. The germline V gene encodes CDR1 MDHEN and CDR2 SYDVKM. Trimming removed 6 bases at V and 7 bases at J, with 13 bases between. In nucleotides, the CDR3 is TGTGCCAGCAGCACAGACCGGTTAGAGCAGTACTTC. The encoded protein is CASSTDRLEQYF.

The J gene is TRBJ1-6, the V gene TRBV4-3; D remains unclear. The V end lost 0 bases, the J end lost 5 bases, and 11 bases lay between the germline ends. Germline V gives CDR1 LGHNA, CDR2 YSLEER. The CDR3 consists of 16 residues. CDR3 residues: CASSQERATNNSPLHF. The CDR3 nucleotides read TGCGCCAGCAGCCAAGAAAGGGCCACAAATAATTCACCCCTCCACTTT.

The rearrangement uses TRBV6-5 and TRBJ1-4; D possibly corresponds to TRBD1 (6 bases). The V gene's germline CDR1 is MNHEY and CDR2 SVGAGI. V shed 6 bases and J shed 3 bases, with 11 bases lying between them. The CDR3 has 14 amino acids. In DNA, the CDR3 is TGTGCCAGCAGACCACAGGGCTCTAATGAAAAACTGTTTTTT. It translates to CASRPQGSNEKLFF.

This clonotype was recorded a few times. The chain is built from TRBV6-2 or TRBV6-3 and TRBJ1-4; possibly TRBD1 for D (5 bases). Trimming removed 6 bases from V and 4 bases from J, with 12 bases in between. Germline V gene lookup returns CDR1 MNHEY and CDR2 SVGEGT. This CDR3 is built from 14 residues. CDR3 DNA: TGTGCCAGCAGACCGGGACCGGTTAATGAAAAACTGTTTTTT. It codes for CASRPGPVNEKLFF.

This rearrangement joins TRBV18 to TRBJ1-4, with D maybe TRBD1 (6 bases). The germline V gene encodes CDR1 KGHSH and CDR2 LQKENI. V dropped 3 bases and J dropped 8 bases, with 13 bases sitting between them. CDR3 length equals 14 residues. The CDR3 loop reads CASSPETGREKLFF. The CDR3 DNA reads TGTGCCAGCTCACCTGAAACAGGGAGGGAAAAACTGTTTTTT.

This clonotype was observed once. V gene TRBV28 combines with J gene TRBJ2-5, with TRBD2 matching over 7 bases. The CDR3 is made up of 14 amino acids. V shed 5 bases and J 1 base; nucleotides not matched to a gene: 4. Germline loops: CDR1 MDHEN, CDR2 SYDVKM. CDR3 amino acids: CASSVSGAQETQYF. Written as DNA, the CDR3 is TGTGCCAGCAGTGTAAGCGGGGCCCAAGAGACCCAGTACTTC.

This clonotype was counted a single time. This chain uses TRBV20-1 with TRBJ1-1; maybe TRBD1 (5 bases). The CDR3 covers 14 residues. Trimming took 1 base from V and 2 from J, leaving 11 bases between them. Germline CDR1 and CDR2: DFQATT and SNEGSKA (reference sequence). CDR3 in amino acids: CSARVGTANTEAFF. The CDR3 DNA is TGCAGTGCTAGAGTGGGGACGGCCAACACTGAAGCTTTCTTT.

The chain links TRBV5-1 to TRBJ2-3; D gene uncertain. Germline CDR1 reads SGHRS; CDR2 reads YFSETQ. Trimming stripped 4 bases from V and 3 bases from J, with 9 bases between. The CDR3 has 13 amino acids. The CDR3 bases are TGCGCCAGCAGCGTAAGCCAGACAGATACGCAGTATTTT. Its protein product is CASSVSQTDTQYF. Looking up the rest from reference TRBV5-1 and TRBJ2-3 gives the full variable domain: KAGVTQTPRYLIKTRGQQVTLSCSPISGHRSVSWYQQTPGQGLQFLFEYFSETQRNKGNFPGRFSGRQFSNSRSEMNVSTLELGDSALYLCASSVSQTDTQYFGPGTRLTVL.

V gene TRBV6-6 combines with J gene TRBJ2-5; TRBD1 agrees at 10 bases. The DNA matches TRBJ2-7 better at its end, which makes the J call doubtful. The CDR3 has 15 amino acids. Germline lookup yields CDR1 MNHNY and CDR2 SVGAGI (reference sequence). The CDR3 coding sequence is TGTGCCAGCAGTTACGGGGACAGGGGTTACTACGAGCAGTACGTC. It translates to CASSYGDRGYYEQYV.

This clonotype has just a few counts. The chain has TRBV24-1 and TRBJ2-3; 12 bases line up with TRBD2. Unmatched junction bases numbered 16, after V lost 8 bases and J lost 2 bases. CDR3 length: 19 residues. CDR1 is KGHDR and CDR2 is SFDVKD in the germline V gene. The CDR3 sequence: CATTPPVRLAGDLTDTQYF. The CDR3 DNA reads TGTGCCACCACCCCACCAGTACGACTAGCGGGAGACCTCACAGATACGCAGTATTTT.

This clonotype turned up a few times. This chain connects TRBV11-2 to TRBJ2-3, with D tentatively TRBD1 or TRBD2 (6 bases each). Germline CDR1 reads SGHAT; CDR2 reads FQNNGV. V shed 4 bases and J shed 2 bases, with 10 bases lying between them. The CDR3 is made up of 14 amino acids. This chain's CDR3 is CASSSRGLTDTQYF. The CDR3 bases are TGTGCCAGCAGCTCCAGGGGACTCACAGATACGCAGTATTTT.